The following is a T cell receptor beta chain sequence with its context. This receptor's antigen is unknown. Given a much more abundant clone one base away, this may be a read error. The data originate from a study of regulatory T cells in long-lasting Graves disease (dated by TCRdb to the early 2020s). Study-wide context: Patients with newly diagnosed Graves' disease had been on antithyroid drugs for under 3 months. Persistent Graves' disease patients were compared with newly diagnosed Graves' disease patients by peripheral blood TCR sequencing and RNA sequencing. The study was conducted in China and was registered as a clinical trial. TCR sequencing covered 13 persistent and around 20 newly diagnosed Graves' disease patients, approximately 33 samples in total. Overall study results and their limits: Only the TCR beta chain was sequenced and analyzed. Compared with newly diagnosed patients, patients with persistent Graves' disease had lower TCR Shannon entropy and fewer highly expanded clones, which suggests clonal expansion. Patients with persistent disease shared more public clonotypes (approximately 2,500) than newly diagnosed patients did (more than 900). The authors noted that the small sample size was a limitation that may lower accuracy. Persistent disease showed preferential use of TRBV28, TRBJ1-2 and TRBJ2-5, whereas newly diagnosed disease favored TRBV20-1 and TRBJ2-1. Because the primary lesion, thyroid tissue, could not be accessed, the study looked at peripheral blood alone.

The library was generated by multiplex PCR. This sample was sequenced with an Illumina HiSeq 4000. iRepertoire HTBI primers and Arm-PCR amplification of CDR3 regions were used to construct TCR beta libraries. Gel purification was performed on PCR products prior to sequencing. From the authors' description of their analysis: Gene usage analysis of CDR3 amino acid clonotypes used the 62 TRBV and some 15 TRBJ segments found across samples. COPE and FqMerger were used to merge filtered high-quality paired reads into contigs. BLAST was used to align contigs to IMGT TRBV, TRBD and TRBJ reference genes, with CDR3 defined following IMGT. Clonotypes above 0.1% frequency were classified as highly expanded clones. Repertoire diversity was measured by Shannon entropy, and V-J evenness by the Gini coefficient. A clonotype was considered public if more than one individual shared it. TCRdb passed the public sequencing reads through fastp at Q25 and MiXCR, retaining productive beta sequences. Rows with a matching CDR3 protein are joined into one entry that keeps the most common DNA and genes. The V and J calls and clone size are TCRdb's, not the authors'. The sample yields fewer than 350,000 distinct CDR3 sequences; under 20% were counted once. The top ten clones comprise about 36% of the sample.

Interpreted using the paper, the time point label stands for: newly diagnosed GD, antithyroid drugs for less than 3 months. RNA was extracted from PBMCs in TRIzol for both TCR sequencing and RNA sequencing. The diagnosis of Graves' disease followed American Thyroid Association guidelines. Recruitment of patients was carried out at an endocrinology department in Xi'an, China. Each patient gave around 9.2 milliliters of peripheral blood, collected in an EDTA anticoagulant tube. PBMCs were isolated by Ficoll Paque Plus density gradient separation without further T cell sorting. An Agilent 2100 Bioanalyzer and agarose gel were used to check RNA quality, and a NanoDrop 2000 was used to measure RNA concentration. Relative to germline, V is missing 0 bases and J is missing 2 bases, with 16 bases of the junction outside any gene match. From its cysteine to its phenylalanine, the CDR3 spans 19 amino acids. Here the CDR3 DNA is all that survives: 57 bases in frame from base 1. From the germline V gene (reference sequence), CDR1 is DFQATT and CDR2 is SNEGSKA.

The sequence is built from TRBV20-1 and TRBJ2-1; 7 bases in the middle match TRBD2. This material consisted of peripheral blood mononuclear cells (PBMCs), taken at new diagnosis, from a patient treated with antithyroid drugs. The clonotype was recovered from a female donor with Graves disease. CDR3 sequence: CSARDRKLARKLPYNEQFF. The DNA sequence is TGCAGTGCTAGAGATAGAAAACTAGCGCGGAAACTACCCTACAATGAGCAGTTCTTC.